What follows describes a single T cell receptor (beta chain). Its target is unknown. The PCR made use of 60 Vbeta and 13 Jbeta primers. The data were produced by immunoSEQ multiplex PCR, yet TCRdb's version contains in-frame clones alone and is incomplete. The sample records 150,000 to 200,000 clones, approximately 79% being singletons. The sample originates from a study of cytomegalovirus exposure and HLA in healthy donors. The CDR3 loop spans 14 amino acids. Germline lookup yields CDR1 SNHLY and CDR2 FYNNEI. The V segment lost 10 bases and the J segment 2 bases; nucleotides outside the gene matches: 5. Study results and limitations: Earlier analysis found most TCR beta V segments productive about 90% or about 30% of the time.

The V gene is TRBV2, the J gene TRBJ2-2; 9 nucleotides match TRBD1. The TCR originated in a girl between 5 and 17 years old in good health and CMV-seropositive. The sample taken for sequencing was PBMCs. The CDR3 sequence: CANGQGPNTGELFF. CDR3 DNA sequence: TGTGCCAACGGACAGGGGCCAAACACCGGGGAGCTGTTTTTT.